This TCR beta chain came from a study of blood T cell repertoires in COVID-19. Across the study: Specimens from acute and convalescent COVID-19 originated in the United States, Italy and Spain. T cells, B-cell-depleted T cells, or PBMCs supplied cDNA or gDNA.

The CDR3 contains 12 residues. Germline CDR1 is MNHNY and CDR2 is SVGAGI (reference sequence). V shed 7 bases, J shed 5 bases, and the junction held 2 bases outside the gene matches. As handled by the study authors: Scientists estimated how many nucleated cells there were by amplifying reference gene primers. Using immunoSEQ multiplex PCR, the repertoire was profiled, and TCRdb retains in-frame clones only, with some absent. D and trimming were read from the DNA, whereas the V and J calls and clone size are those reported in that table. The sample has roughly 180,000 clones, approximately 89% seen once.

This clonotype originated in an older woman with acute or convalescent COVID-19. Material for sequencing was peripheral blood. The chain recombines TRBV6-6 with TRBJ2-5, with 9 bases aligning to TRBD1. In DNA, the CDR3 is TGTGCCAGCACCGACAGGGGGGAGACCCAGTACTTC. Encoded protein: CASTDRGETQYF.